The 16 T cell receptor beta chains reported below all come from one sample, sequenced in a study of tumor and adjacent non-tumor tissue in lung cancer. The library came from three nested PCR rounds adapted from ARM-PCR protocols. TCRdb itself ran the multiplex PCR reads through MiXCR, one entry per CDR3 protein. The sample holds 89,000 or so distinct CDR3 sequences, 61% seen once. This sample's RNA came from whole unsorted tissue. Input material: lung tumor tissue. The receptors stem from a man aged 70-80 years with non-small cell lung cancer.

As concerns this clonotype: The junction and the germline gene differ at one end; a read error may be behind it. The gene calls are TRBV6-1 and TRBJ1-4; the D gene is possibly TRBD1 (6 bases). The CDR3 spans 14 residues. Germline CDR1 is MNHNS and CDR2 is SASEGT. CDR3 sequence (DNA): TGTGCTAGCAGTGAACTGGGGGCAGGAGAAAGACTGTTTTTT. Its protein is CASSELGAGERLFF.

Comment on this clonotype: A much larger clone differs by one base, so this may be a read error. The rearrangement joins TRBV7-2 to TRBJ2-4; D may be TRBD2 (6 bases). CDR3 size: 14 residues. The V end lost 1 base, the J end lost 15 bases, and 19 bases lay between the germline ends. Germline V gene lookup returns CDR1 SGHTA and CDR2 FQGNSA. In DNA form, the CDR3 reads TGTGCCAGCAGCTTAGGTCGGGGCGGGGCGGGTCTGTACTTC. Its protein is CASSLGRGGAGLYF. Drawing the rest from reference TRBV7-2 and TRBJ2-4, the complete variable domain is GAGVSQSPSNKVTEKGKDVELRCDPISGHTALYWYRQSLGQGLEFLIYFQGNSAPDKSGLPSDRFSAERTGGSVSTLTIQRTQQEDSAVYLCASSLGRGGAGLYFGAGTRLSVL.

Concerning this clonotype itself: The CDR3 does not end in the conserved phenylalanine or tryptophan, so this is likely a read error. The chain couples TRBV11-2 to TRBJ2-3; the D gene is possibly TRBD1 (5 bases). Germline V gene sequence: CDR1 SGHAT, CDR2 FQNNGV. The CDR3 is 15 residues long. The CDR3 spells CVSSPTGIRTDTQYL. The CDR3 nucleotides read TGTGTCAGCAGCCCCACAGGAATCCGTACAGATACACAGTATCTT.

As regards this clonotype: A read error is likely, as this CDR3 ends without the conserved phenylalanine or tryptophan. The DNA is omitted, as the CDR3 cannot be located on it reliably, and the CDR3 follows TCRdb's listing. The V and J genes are TRBV11-2 and TRBJ2-3; whether TRBD2, the table's D call, matches the DNA was not checked. Germline V gene data show CDR1 as SGHAT and CDR2 as FQNNGV. The CDR3 length is 17 residues, termini included. The CDR3 sequence: CTSSSLGTSGSTDTQCL.

This clonotype has at least ten counts. The genes are TRBV10-1 and TRBJ2-3; TRBD2 agrees at 10 bases. From germline, CDR1 is WNHNN and CDR2 SYGVQD (reference sequence). This CDR3 spans 15 amino acids. J was trimmed by 1 base and V by 7 bases; bases with no gene match: 5. As DNA, the CDR3 is TGCGCCAGCACTCGGGGGACTAGCGGCACAGATACGCAGTATTTT. Its protein product is CASTRGTSGTDTQYF.

As to this clonotype: A read error may produce the germline difference seen at one junction end. The chain joins TRBV6-1 to TRBJ2-2, with a weak D call TRBD2 (5 bases). The germline CDR1 and CDR2 sequences are MNHNS and SASEGT. The CDR3 spans 15 residues. The CDR3 nucleotides are TGTGCCAGCAGGCCCAGGAGGTTGGGCCCCGGGGAGCTGTTATTT. Its protein product is CASRPRRLGPGELLF.

This clonotype was recorded a few times. A clone one base away is much larger, so this may be a read error. The chain links TRBV28 to TRBJ2-3, with D possibly being TRBD1 or TRBD2 (5 bases each). The CDR3 length is 14 residues. The germline gives CDR1 MDHEN, CDR2 SYDVKM. Written as DNA, the CDR3 is TGTACCAGCACTCCCGGGGCTAGCACAGATACGCAGTATTTT. It translates to CTSTPGASTDTQYF.

Comments on this clonotype: Mismatch with germline at one junction end may stem from a read error. The rearrangement uses TRBV4-1 and TRBJ2-7; D is ambiguous. The CDR3 loop spans 16 amino acids. CDR1 is MGHRA and CDR2 is YSYEKL in the germline V gene. CDR3: CASIPPLPRALGERYF. The DNA of the CDR3 is TGCGCCAGCATCCCACCTCTGCCCCGGGCCTTGGGCGAGCGGTACTTC.

About this clonotype: The conserved phenylalanine or tryptophan is not found at the CDR3 terminus, so this likely reflects a read error. This chain links TRBV5-5 with TRBJ2-5; D might be TRBD2 (5 bases). The CDR3 spans 16 residues. CDR1 and CDR2 from the germline V gene are SGHKS and YYEKEE (reference sequence). Trimming pared 4 bases from V and 9 bases from J, leaving 25 bases between. As DNA, the CDR3 is TGTGCCAGCAGCCCCGGCTGGGCCCTACGGGATGTGCCCCAGTACCTC. Its translation is CASSPGWALRDVPQYL.

This clonotype was observed many times. This chain joins TRBV6-5 and TRBJ2-3, with D unresolved. CDR3 length equals 17 residues. Germline-derived CDR1 and CDR2 are MNHEY and SVGAGI. Trimming took 0 bases from V and 3 from J, leaving 16 bases between them. CDR3 DNA sequence: TGTGCCAGCAGTTACTCGAGACCCCATAAAGGAACAGATACGCAGTATTTT. This gives the protein CASSYSRPHKGTDTQYF.

A note on this clonotype: The final CDR3 position lacks the conserved phenylalanine or tryptophan, pointing to a likely read error. The CDR3 DNA reads TGTGCCAGCAGTTTCGGCGCGGGAGGGGGGAACGGGGAGCTGTTTCCT. It codes for CASSFGAGGGNGELFP. This sequence joins TRBV12-3 or TRBV12-4 and TRBJ2-2; 9 positions agree with TRBD2. The V gene end was trimmed by 3 bases and the J gene end by 7 bases; junction bases not matched to a gene: 9. The CDR3 is 16 residues long.

The chain couples TRBV6-5 to TRBJ2-5; D may be TRBD2 (5 bases). CDR3 length: 15 amino acids. CDR1 is MNHEY and CDR2 is SVGAGI in the germline V gene. With 0 bases removed from V and 5 bases from J, the gap between germline ends came to 13 bases. The CDR3 region has the DNA TGTGCCAGCAGTTACTCGAGGGCATATCATGAGACCCAGTACTTC. Translating gives CASSYSRAYHETQYF.

About this clonotype itself: A read error is possible here, since a much larger clone lies one base away. The V gene is TRBV7-9, the J gene TRBJ2-7, with D perhaps assigned TRBD1 or TRBD2 (6 bases each). Germline CDR1 is SEHNR and CDR2 is FQNEAQ (reference sequence). The CDR3 consists of 14 residues. CDR3 amino acids: CAGSLAGTPGEQYF. The DNA for the CDR3 is TGTGCCGGCAGCTTGGCGGGGACACCCGGCGAGCAGTACTTC.

The chain combines TRBV6-5 with TRBJ2-3, with TRBD2 matching 7 bases. From germline, CDR1 is MNHEY and CDR2 SVGAGI. This CDR3 is built from 15 residues. The J segment lost 6 bases and the V segment lost 10 bases, leaving 16 bases of the junction unmatched. The CDR3 region is CAISPLRGTGDTQYF. CDR3 in DNA: TGTGCCATTAGCCCATTGCGGGGGACCGGGGATACGCAGTATTTT.

As for this clonotype: The junction departs from germline at one end; a sequencing error may be responsible. The V and J genes are TRBV6-5 and TRBJ2-1; TRBD2 matches at 9 bases. The CDR3 is 14 residues long. Germline CDR1 is MNHEY and CDR2 is SVGAGI. CDR3 residues: CASKGGLAICEQFF. CDR3 nucleotides: TGCGCCAGCAAGGGGGGACTAGCAATATGTGAGCAGTTCTTC.

On this clonotype: One end of the junction is discordant with germline, which a read error may explain. This chain links TRBV11-2 with TRBJ2-4; D is perhaps TRBD2 (5 bases). The CDR3 contains 16 residues. Germline lookup yields CDR1 SGHAT and CDR2 FQNNGV. The CDR3 is CASSLCRQGYGNIQYF. For the CDR3, the DNA is TGTGCCAGCAGCTTATGTAGACAAGGGTACGGGAACATACAGTACTTC.